This TCR beta chain comes out of a study of blood T cell repertoires in COVID-19. Study overall: Sample material is recorded as cDNA or gDNA derived from T cells, B-cell-depleted T cells, or PBMCs.

All enrollees were about 18 to 95 years old and from around 25 US areas. With 0 bases removed from V and 3 bases from J, the gap between germline ends came to 11 bases. The CDR3 loop spans 16 amino acids. In the original analysis: Nucleated cell counts were estimated from reference gene primer amplification. Profiling relied on immunoSEQ multiplex PCR, and the TCRdb table lists in-frame clones only, not all of them. D and trimming were read from the DNA, whereas the V and J calls and clone size are those reported in that table. The sample holds 250,000 or so clones, 85% to 90% seen once. The TCR comes from a woman in her 30s with acute COVID-19. The sample comprised PBMCs or T cells enriched from blood (not recorded which). The rearrangement uses TRBV23-1 and TRBJ2-2; tentatively, D is TRBD2 (5 bases). TRBV23-1 counts as an open reading frame of uncertain function. CDR3 in amino acids: CASSQSSGSHTGELFF. As DNA, the CDR3 is TGCGCCAGCAGTCAATCCAGCGGATCTCACACCGGGGAGCTGTTTTTT.